Listed here is a single TCR beta chain. Its antigen remains undetermined. No base qualities exist here, and no much larger clone lies one base off it. Other DNA sequences of this sample code for an identical CDR3. The entry originates in a study of blood T cell repertoires in COVID-19 (TCRdb year 2020). In the study overall: Samples covering the acute and convalescent phases of COVID-19 were provided by collaborators in the United States, Italy and Spain. The prospective study material was composed of cDNA or gDNA derived from T cells, B-cell-depleted T cells, or PBMCs. Deeply sampled blood TCRbeta repertoires from subjects exposed to, actively infected with, or recovered from COVID-19 were included in the dataset. A freely available public database, intended as a resource for researchers studying the immune response to SARS-CoV-2, is where the repertoires were released. Samples were obtained from the ongoing ImmuneRACE study (first 160 participants) and from 1,254 subjects provided by 6 global collaborators. A de-identified subject ID, COVID-19 status, age in years and sex were almost always included in the sample metadata. HLA class I and class II types, where available, came from metadata supplied by the sample provider rather than from assay-based typing.

Study-level results and caveats: The amount of clinical and demographic metadata varied by source and participant and was provided uncurated.

CDR1 and CDR2 are read off the germline V gene (reference sequence) as LGHDT and YNNKEL. V is pared back by 0 bases and J by 6 bases, with 6 bases lying between the germline termini. The CDR3, from cysteine to phenylalanine, totals 13 residues. The DNA shown is the 39-base CDR3, in frame from base 1. Participants in the prospective study were enrolled through a virtual design, were aged about 18 to 100 years, and lived in about 25 United States geographic areas. In the prospective study, cohorts were assigned on the basis of participant-reported clinical history obtained from a screening survey and a study questionnaire. Recovered participants in ImmuneRACE Cohort 3 were defined as having two consecutive negative NP/OP PCR tests, clearance from a healthcare professional, or resolution of symptoms. In the prospective study, mobile phlebotomists collected whole blood, serum and a nasopharyngeal or oropharyngeal swab from each participant. Additional blood draws and questionnaires over an approximately two-month period could optionally be provided by prospective study participants. Before DNA extraction, blood samples from the prospective study were shipped at room temperature or frozen.

TCRbeta CDR3 regions were amplified from genomic DNA by means of the immunoSEQ Assay, a bias-controlled multiplex PCR. The paper's data handling went like this. The number of nucleated cells in each sample was estimated from the amplification of reference gene primers within the assay. To quantify the absolute abundance of each unique TCRbeta CDR3 rearrangement, sequence reads were collapsed and filtered. For each sample, productive Simpson clonality was calculated by taking the square root of Simpson's diversity index across productive rearrangements. TCRdb obtained this table from immuneACCESS and retained in-frame rearrangements with V and J assigned. These tables miss some clones; where compared with another copy, unresolved V genes account for less than half of the shortfall, and the remainder is unexplained. The V and J calls and the clone size are those of that table, but D and trimming were determined from the DNA. In this sample the table shows some 150,000 clones, over 65% of which occur a single time. Around 6% of the sample goes to the ten largest clones.

This clonotype was sampled from a woman aged 45-65 years who had recovered from COVID-19. Specimen: PBMCs or T cells enriched from blood (not recorded which). This receptor chain uses TRBV3-1 (or the pseudogene TRBV3-2) and TRBJ1-5, with the D gene uncertain. Here the CDR3 is given as CASSQDRGQPQHF. The sequenced DNA: TGTGCCAGCAGCCAAGACCGAGGTCAGCCCCAGCATTTT.